This T cell receptor (beta chain) was obtained from a study of blood T cell repertoires in COVID-19. Overall study context: COVID-19 samples collected from the United States, Italy and Spain covered acute and convalescent phases. PBMCs, B-cell-depleted T cells, or T cells provided the cDNA or gDNA that made up the material.

The CDR3 runs to 14 residues. CDR1 and CDR2 from the germline V gene are SGHRS and YFSETQ. Trimming took off 4 bases at V and 2 bases at J, with 10 bases between the two ends. In the original analysis: By means of reference gene primer amplification, nucleated cell counts were estimated. Sequencing used immunoSEQ multiplex PCR; TCRdb keeps in-frame clones, though not all of them. That table gives V, J and clone size, and the DNA gave D and trimming. This sample has 180,000 or so clones, with approximately 86% found just once. The sequence was collected from a man younger than 35 with acute or convalescent COVID-19. The source material was peripheral blood. The chain couples TRBV5-1 to TRBJ1-3, with TRBD1 as a possible D gene (5 bases). As DNA, the CDR3 is TGCGCCAGCAGCCGCGGGGGAACTGGAAACACCATATATTTT. Encoded protein: CASSRGGTGNTIYF.